The next 31 T cell receptor beta chains were all read from a single sample in a study of a mutant IDH1 vaccine in newly diagnosed glioma. Stated time point: baseline, week 1 (first vaccination visit). Stated treatment: pre-vaccination baseline after standard-of-care therapy. The repertoire was sequenced with immunoSEQ multiplex PCR; TCRdb's copy has only in-frame clones and lacks some. The sample consists of some 21,000 clones, approximately 85% of them appearing once. The material sequenced was PBMCs, taken from a glioma patient treated with radiotherapy, temozolomide or both. Source of these receptors: a man aged 40-50 years with glioma.

The chain recombines TRBV2 with TRBJ1-6; possible D gene TRBD1, 5 bases. CDR1 and CDR2 (germline): SNHLY, FYNNEI. The CDR3 is 15 residues long. Trimming took off 8 bases at V and 0 bases at J, with 11 bases between the two ends. The CDR3 nucleotides read TGTGCCAGCGGCAGGGTGAGCTCCTATAATTCACCCCTCCACTTT. Translation gives CASGRVSSYNSPLHF.

This clone was seen a single time. The rearrangement links TRBV7-2 to TRBJ2-5; no clear D gene. CDR1 is SGHTA, CDR2 FQGNSA, per germline. Trimming left V 1 base short and J 0 bases short, with 9 bases between. The length of the CDR3 is 15 residues. This CDR3 reads CASSLGGQYQETQYF. CDR3 bases: TGTGCCAGCAGCTTAGGCGGTCAGTACCAAGAGACCCAGTACTTC.

The chain uses TRBV6-6 and TRBJ1-5; D might be TRBD1 (6 bases). Between the trimmed V and J ends, which lost 0 bases and 7 bases, there was a span of 13 bases. This CDR3 has 15 amino acids. Germline loops: CDR1 MNHNY, CDR2 SVGAGI (reference sequence). In DNA, the CDR3 is TGTGCCAGCAGTTACTCTGGGGGGCTGGGGCAGCCCCAGCATTTT. Amino acids: CASSYSGGLGQPQHF.

This chain uses TRBV19 with TRBJ2-2; D is undetermined. V was trimmed by 6 bases and J by 0 bases, leaving 8 bases between them. The germline V gene encodes CDR1 LNHDA and CDR2 SQIVND (reference sequence). The CDR3 consists of 14 residues. The CDR3 coding sequence is TGTGCCAGTAGGACCCGGGCGAACACCGGGGAGCTGTTTTTT. It translates to CASRTRANTGELFF. The full variable domain, rest sourced from reference TRBV19 and TRBJ2-2, is DGGITQSPKYLFRKEGQNVTLSCEQNLNHDAMYWYRQDPGQGLRLIYYSQIVNDFQKGDIAEGYSVSREKKESFPLTVTSAQKNPTAFYLCASRTRANTGELFFGEGSRLTVL.

CDR3 in amino acids: CASSSRRGHLAEAFF. The CDR3 region has the DNA TGTGCCAGCAGCTCGAGGCGGGGACACTTGGCTGAAGCTTTCTTT. The chain uses TRBV7-6 and TRBJ1-1, with D possibly TRBD1 on 6 matching bases. Deletions cut 4 bases from V and 6 bases from J, with 18 bases between. There are 15 residues in the CDR3. Per the germline V gene, CDR1 is SGHVS and CDR2 is FNYEAQ.

The chain employs TRBV10-3 and TRBJ1-2; TRBD1 aligns across 9 bases. After removal of 6 bases from V and 3 bases from J, the junction contained 8 bases not matched to a gene. CDR1 and CDR2 from the germline V gene are ENHRY and SYGVKD. CDR3 size: 15 residues. CDR3 residues: CAIRGTGGYDYGYTF. CDR3 in DNA: TGTGCCATCAGGGGAACAGGGGGCTACGACTATGGCTACACCTTC.

The gene calls are TRBV7-2 and TRBJ2-5; 8 bases agree with TRBD1. The CDR3 is 14 amino acids. Trimming cost V 5 bases and J 8 bases; bases outside gene matches: 10. Germline CDR1 SGHTA, CDR2 FQGNSA. The CDR3 nucleotides read TGTGCCAGCAGCCCGCAGGGGGCTATGGATACCCAGTACTTC. The encoded protein is CASSPQGAMDTQYF.

This rearrangement joins TRBV9 to TRBJ1-2; D call uncertain. The CDR3 loop spans 15 amino acids. Germline loops: CDR1 SGDLS, CDR2 YYNGEE. The ends were cut back, 0 bases at V and 0 bases at J, with 9 bases in the middle. CDR3 region: CASSVAPASNYGYTF. CDR3 in DNA: TGTGCCAGCAGCGTAGCTCCAGCCTCTAACTATGGCTACACCTTC.

The rearrangement links TRBV9 to TRBJ1-6; weak D call: TRBD1 (6 bases). The ends were cut back, 3 bases at V and 3 bases at J, with 13 bases in the middle. The CDR3 consists of 16 residues. Germline V gene data show CDR1 as SGDLS and CDR2 as YYNGEE. The CDR3 nucleotides read TGTGCCAGCAGCGCTCAACAGGGTCTCTATAATTCACCCCTCCACTTT. The encoded protein is CASSAQQGLYNSPLHF.

This chain joins TRBV5-6 and TRBJ2-4; 7 bases align to TRBD1. The CDR3 covers 16 residues. The V gene end was trimmed by 5 bases and the J gene end by 0 bases; junction bases not matched to a gene: 8. Germline lookup yields CDR1 SGHDT and CDR2 YYEEEE. Here the CDR3 reads CASSQPGQLAKNIQYF. The CDR3 nucleotides read TGTGCCAGCAGTCAGCCGGGACAGCTAGCCAAAAACATTCAGTACTTC. The variable domain in full, with the rest retrieved from reference TRBV5-6 and TRBJ2-4, is DAGVTQSPTHLIKTRGQQVTLRCSPKSGHDTVSWYQQALGQGPQFIFQYYEEEERQRGNFPDRFSGHQFPNYSSELNVNALLLGDSALYLCASSQPGQLAKNIQYFGAGTRLSVL.

The chain joins TRBV28 to TRBJ2-2, with 8 nucleotides matching TRBD1. This CDR3 spans 14 amino acids. V dropped 5 bases and J dropped 4; count of bases not matched to a gene: 3. Per germline, CDR1 MDHEN and CDR2 SYDVKM. CDR3 protein: CASSLQGGTGELFF. The DNA of the CDR3 is TGTGCCAGCAGTCTACAGGGGGGCACCGGGGAGCTGTTTTTT.

This clone came up a few times. The chain joins TRBV5-6 to TRBJ2-3; unclear D gene. The CDR3 sequence is 15 residues long. Germline V gene lookup returns CDR1 SGHDT and CDR2 YYEEEE. The ends were cut back, 0 bases at V and 5 bases at J, with 13 bases in the middle. CDR3 bases: TGTGCCAGCAGCTTGGTCAGGCGCCGGCAAGATACGCAGTATTTT. Protein sequence: CASSLVRRRQDTQYF.

The V call is TRBV19, the J call TRBJ1-1; D might be TRBD1 (5 bases). Germline V gene data show CDR1 as LNHDA and CDR2 as SQIVND (reference sequence). V was cut by 2 bases and J by 5 bases, with 12 bases left in between. There are 14 residues in the CDR3. The CDR3 spells CASSIPGYATEAFF. The DNA for the CDR3 is TGTGCCAGTAGTATACCAGGGTATGCGACTGAAGCTTTCTTT.

This chain connects TRBV7-8 to TRBJ2-3, with 7 bases identical to TRBD1. V lost 5 bases, J lost 3 bases, and 11 bases stayed unmatched. CDR1 and CDR2 from the germline V gene are SGHVS and FQNEAQ. This CDR3 has 16 residues. The CDR3 loop reads CASSIDRVEKTDTQYF. The CDR3 coding sequence is TGTGCCAGCAGCATAGACAGGGTTGAGAAGACAGATACGCAGTATTTT.

The chain uses TRBV10-2 and TRBJ1-1; D possibly corresponds to TRBD1 (5 bases). The CDR3 is 14 residues long. V lost 4 bases to trimming and J lost 2 bases, with 11 bases between them. Germline assignment: CDR1 WSHSY and CDR2 SAAADI. CDR3 residues: CASSAGGVNTEAFF. CDR3 coding DNA: TGCGCCAGCAGTGCGGGAGGGGTCAACACTGAAGCTTTCTTT.

The sample holds one count of this clone. This chain uses TRBV7-9 with TRBJ1-3; no clear D. V was trimmed by 5 bases and J by 1 base, leaving 12 bases between them. Germline CDR1 SEHNR, CDR2 FQNEAQ (reference sequence). The CDR3 length is 15 residues. CDR3 protein: CASSPRTVSGNTIYF. CDR3 nucleotides: TGTGCCAGCAGCCCCCGGACGGTATCTGGAAACACCATATATTTT.

CDR3 protein: CASSPWLAGMTDTQYF. The CDR3, as DNA: TGTGCCAGCAGCCCCTGGCTAGCGGGGATGACAGATACGCAGTATTTT. The chain links TRBV14 to TRBJ2-3; TRBD2 agrees at 9 bases. Per the germline V gene, CDR1 is SGHDN and CDR2 is FVKESK. This CDR3 has 16 amino acids. V trimming: 4 bases; J trimming: 3 bases; junction bases outside the gene matches: 8.

The CDR3 loop is CASSLTGVGRDTQYF. Written as DNA, the CDR3 is TGTGCCAGCAGCTTGACAGGGGTGGGGAGAGATACGCAGTATTTT. V is TRBV7-2 and J is TRBJ2-3; 8 bases agree with TRBD1. This CDR3 has 15 residues. The V and J ends lost 3 bases and 5 bases, in that order; junction bases with no gene match: 7. The germline gives CDR1 SGHTA, CDR2 FQGNSA.

This clone was detected once. This chain links TRBV4-1 with TRBJ2-4, with D perhaps TRBD2 (6 bases). This CDR3 comprises 14 residues. Trimming cost V 0 bases and J 8 bases, with 11 bases left between them. Germline V gene data show CDR1 as MGHRA and CDR2 as YSYEKL. The CDR3 nucleotides are TGCGCCAGCAGCCAAGACGGGGGAAGGGACATTCAGTACTTC. This gives the protein CASSQDGGRDIQYF.

This rearrangement joins TRBV5-5 to TRBJ1-1, with D tentatively TRBD1 (6 bases). Per the germline V gene, CDR1 is SGHKS and CDR2 is YYEKEE (reference sequence). Trimming took 1 base from V and 1 from J, leaving 11 bases between them. The CDR3 spans 15 residues. The CDR3 protein is CASSLTGSRNTEAFF. The CDR3 DNA follows: TGTGCCAGCAGCTTGACAGGGAGCCGGAACACTGAAGCTTTCTTT.

The chain recombines TRBV2 with TRBJ2-4; D remains ambiguous. Germline V gene sequence: CDR1 SNHLY, CDR2 FYNNEI. Trimming removed 6 bases from V and 7 bases from J, with 19 bases in between. The CDR3 sequence is 15 residues long. The CDR3 DNA reads as TGTGCCAGCAGCACCAACAGTCTATTCGGGAACATTCAGTACTTC. Amino acid sequence: CASSTNSLFGNIQYF.

This clone was seen just once. This chain connects TRBV6-5 to TRBJ1-5; a possible D gene is TRBD1 (5 bases). Germline V gene sequence: CDR1 MNHEY, CDR2 SVGAGI. V shed 0 bases and J shed 7 bases, with 10 bases lying between them. This CDR3 contains 14 residues. CDR3 residues: CASSYSLRAQPQHF. CDR3 bases: TGTGCCAGCAGTTACTCCCTCAGGGCACAGCCCCAGCATTTT.

The chain joins TRBV6-6 to TRBJ2-2; TRBD1 might be the D (5 bases). The germline V and J ends were trimmed by 4 bases and 2 bases, with 14 bases remaining between them. CDR1 is MNHNY, CDR2 SVGAGI, per germline (reference sequence). CDR3 length equals 16 residues. CDR3 region: CASSSWGASNTGELFF. CDR3 sequence (DNA): TGTGCCAGCAGTTCTTGGGGCGCGTCAAACACCGGGGAGCTGTTTTTT.

This clone was counted once. The gene calls are TRBV28 and TRBJ2-2, with D possibly TRBD1 on 6 matching bases. The CDR3 is 16 amino acids. Germline loops: CDR1 MDHEN, CDR2 SYDVKM. V was shortened by 7 bases and J by 3 bases, with 18 bases between the two germline ends. Written as DNA, the CDR3 is TGTGCCAGCACCCATTCGGACAGAAAAGACACCGGGGAGCTGTTTTTT. It codes for CASTHSDRKDTGELFF.

DNA for the CDR3: TGTGCCTGGAGTGAGCGGGGTAGCACAGATACGCAGTATTTT. Translation gives CAWSERGSTDTQYF. The chain combines TRBV30 with TRBJ2-3, with 7 bases identical to TRBD2. The V and J ends lost 1 base and 0 bases, in that order; junction bases with no gene match: 1. Germline assignment: CDR1 GTSNPN and CDR2 SVGIG (reference sequence). This CDR3 contains 14 residues.

The chain uses TRBV9 and TRBJ2-7; D gene uncertain. The CDR3 sequence is 11 residues long. Germline V gene sequence: CDR1 SGDLS, CDR2 YYNGEE. Between the trimmed V and J ends, which lost 5 bases and 6 bases, there was a span of 9 bases. The CDR3 here is CASRSTCEQYF. In DNA, the CDR3 is TGTGCCAGCAGATCAACATGCGAGCAGTACTTC.

V usage is TRBV7-9 and J usage is TRBJ1-2; tentative D call: TRBD1 (6 bases). Trimming pared 5 bases from V and 8 bases from J, leaving 21 bases between. The CDR3 is made up of 15 amino acids. The germline V gene encodes CDR1 SEHNR and CDR2 FQNEAQ (reference sequence). The CDR3 spells CASSHRDRYNEGYTF. The CDR3 bases are TGTGCCAGCAGCCACCGTGACAGGTACAATGAGGGCTACACCTTC.

This clone was recorded only once. The chain links TRBV29-1 to TRBJ2-3; the D gene is possibly TRBD1 (6 bases). V was pared by 6 bases and J by 2 bases, with 18 bases between. Germline V gives CDR1 SQVTM, CDR2 ANQGSEA. The CDR3 has 15 amino acids. As DNA, the CDR3 is TGCAGCGTAAACCAGGGGATAGTTGTCACAGATACGCAGTATTTT. Protein sequence: CSVNQGIVVTDTQYF.

The chain combines TRBV6-4 with TRBJ2-6; 9 nucleotides align to TRBD2. There are 18 residues in the CDR3. Trimming took 0 bases from V and 0 from J; bases not matched to a gene: 3. Germline values: CDR1 MRHNA, CDR2 SNTAGT. The CDR3 spells CASSDSAGGGSGANVLTF. The CDR3 DNA reads TGTGCCAGCAGTGACTCGGCGGGAGGGGGCTCTGGGGCCAACGTCCTGACTTTC.

The V and J genes are TRBV5-1 and TRBJ1-6, with D uncertain. The germline V gene has CDR1 SGHRS and CDR2 YFSETQ. This CDR3 has 14 residues. Deletions cut 2 bases from V and 5 bases from J, with 8 bases between. CDR3 DNA sequence: TGCGCCAGCAGCTTTAGTGGAAATAATTCACCCCTCCACTTT. Protein: CASSFSGNNSPLHF.

The chain links TRBV4-1 to TRBJ1-3; D is undetermined. Trimming cost V 1 base and J 5 bases, with 12 bases left between them. The CDR3 sequence is 15 residues long. Germline V gene data show CDR1 as MGHRA and CDR2 as YSYEKL. CDR3 nucleotides: TGCGCCAGCAGCCAAGTGGCGGGAACCAGAAACACCATATATTTT. Amino acids: CASSQVAGTRNTIYF.